Described below is a single T cell receptor beta chain sequence and its context. Its antigen is still unknown. Treatment noted: roughly 10-day PBMC culture with coronavirus spike peptide pools or control peptides (ViraFEST assay). This specimen belongs to a study of vaccination and CD4 T cells after COVID-19. Turning to the study itself: Collection of post-COVID samples occurred a median approximately 93 days after diagnosis, spanning a range of 35 to 161.

Oncomine TCR Beta short-read sequencing was applied to DNA from cultured CD4+ T cells. TCRdb redid the calling of the PCR reads with MiXCR, one entry per CDR3 protein. Here the sample spans some 22,000 distinct CDR3 sequences, roughly 58% being singletons. The V end was cut by 1 base, the J end by 3 bases, with 12 bases between. The CDR3 runs 15 residues. Looked up from germline, CDR1 is SGHTA and CDR2 is FQGNSA. This chain joins TRBV7-2 and TRBJ1-1; TRBD1 might be the D (5 bases). The sample was CD4+ T cells from blood, cultured in vitro. The source is a human donor who had recovered from COVID-19. CDR3 residues: CASSLVRWGDTEAFF. DNA of the CDR3: TGTGCCAGCAGCTTAGTACGGTGGGGCGACACTGAAGCTTTCTTT.